This passage covers 19 T cell receptor beta chains from one sample sequenced in a study of cytomegalovirus exposure and HLA in healthy donors. Data came from immunoSEQ multiplex PCR; TCRdb stores just in-frame clones and leaves some out. The table includes under 200,000 clones, 80% to 90% detected once. The sequencing sample was made of PBMCs. Receptors originate from a woman under 40 in good health and CMV-seronegative.

The gene calls are TRBV6-5 and TRBJ2-5; D gene unclear. The CDR3 length is 13 residues. The germline gives CDR1 MNHEY, CDR2 SVGAGI. Between the trimmed V and J ends, which lost 8 bases and 4 bases, there was a span of 14 bases. CDR3 protein: CASLGLPGETQYF. The CDR3 DNA follows: TGTGCCAGCTTAGGGCTCCCCGGAGAGACCCAGTACTTC.

The rearrangement links TRBV6-1 to TRBJ2-3; no definite D call. V gave up 6 bases and J gave up 3 bases, with 10 bases separating them. The germline V gene encodes CDR1 MNHNS and CDR2 SASEGT. CDR3 length: 13 residues. The CDR3 coding sequence is TGTGCCAGCAGCCTTCAAGGGACAGATACGCAGTATTTT. Translation gives CASSLQGTDTQYF.

The V call is TRBV11-2, the J call TRBJ2-7; D ambiguous. Germline values: CDR1 SGHAT, CDR2 FQNNGV. This CDR3 region has 14 residues. The V end was cut by 4 bases, the J end by 4 bases, with 14 bases between. CDR3 bases: TGTGCCAGCAGCTGGGCCCCGGATAGATACGAGCAGTACTTC. It encodes CASSWAPDRYEQYF. The variable domain in full, completed from reference TRBV11-2 and TRBJ2-7, reads EAGVAQSPRYKIIEKRQSVAFWCNPISGHATLYWYQQILGQGPKLLIQFQNNGVVDDSQLPKDRFSAERLKGVDSTLKIQPAKLEDSAVYLCASSWAPDRYEQYFGPGTRLTVT.

CDR3 in amino acids: CASSFSTGTDEQYF. The CDR3 DNA sequence: TGTGCCAGCAGCTTCTCGACAGGGACGGACGAGCAGTACTTC. The chain has TRBV7-9 and TRBJ2-7; TRBD1 matches at 7 bases. This CDR3 has 14 residues. Losses at the gene ends were 3 bases for V and 5 bases for J; bases not matched to a gene: 7. Germline loops: CDR1 SEHNR, CDR2 FQNEAQ (reference sequence).

This clone was observed a single time. The chain couples TRBV6-5 to TRBJ1-4; unclear D gene. Germline CDR1 is MNHEY and CDR2 is SVGAGI. Between the trimmed V and J ends, which lost 5 bases and 7 bases, there was a span of 14 bases. The CDR3 loop spans 14 amino acids. The DNA for the CDR3 is TGTGCCAGCAGTGACAAGGTTGGGGTTGAAAAACTGTTTTTT. It codes for CASSDKVGVEKLFF.

This chain uses TRBV5-4 with TRBJ2-5; 8 nucleotides agree with TRBD2. Germline V gene data show CDR1 as SGHNT and CDR2 as YYREEE (reference sequence). CDR3 length equals 13 residues. V lost 3 bases, J lost 5 bases, and 3 bases stayed unmatched. As DNA, the CDR3 is TGTGCCAGCAGCTCGGGGGGGCGGGAGACCCAGTACTTC. It specifies CASSSGGRETQYF.

The V and J genes are TRBV27 and TRBJ2-7; D might be TRBD2 (5 bases). V was pared by 4 bases and J by 0 bases, with 16 bases between. Germline-derived CDR1 and CDR2 are MNHEY and SMNVEV (reference sequence). This CDR3 spans 16 amino acids. This CDR3 reads CASSSKRTLSSYEQYF. The CDR3 DNA sequence: TGTGCCAGCAGTTCTAAGAGGACTCTAAGCTCCTACGAGCAGTACTTC.

The J gene is TRBJ1-1, the V gene TRBV7-2; D is uncertain. Trimming stripped 2 bases from V and 1 base from J, with 5 bases between. This CDR3 has 13 amino acids. CDR1 is SGHTA, CDR2 FQGNSA, per germline. The CDR3 loop is CASSLTANTEAFF. In DNA, the CDR3 is TGTGCCAGCAGCTTAACAGCGAACACTGAAGCTTTCTTT.

This chain joins TRBV5-6 and TRBJ1-5; 10 bases agree with TRBD1. Trimming at V came to 4 bases and at J to 5 bases, leaving 6 bases not matched to a gene. There are 15 residues in the CDR3. Germline V gene data show CDR1 as SGHDT and CDR2 as YYEEEE. The CDR3 sequence is CASSPRGTGDQPQHF. The CDR3 DNA reads as TGTGCCAGCAGCCCACGCGGGACAGGGGATCAGCCCCAGCATTTT. Combining the CDR3 with reference TRBV5-6 and TRBJ1-5 gives the whole variable domain DAGVTQSPTHLIKTRGQQVTLRCSPKSGHDTVSWYQQALGQGPQFIFQYYEEEERQRGNFPDRFSGHQFPNYSSELNVNALLLGDSALYLCASSPRGTGDQPQHFGDGTRLSIL.

The J gene is TRBJ2-5, the V gene TRBV5-6; D is tentatively TRBD1 or TRBD2 (6 bases each). Trimming stripped 8 bases from V and 5 bases from J, with 16 bases between. The CDR3 has 13 amino acids. Germline V gene sequence: CDR1 SGHDT, CDR2 YYEEEE. The CDR3 here is CASLARGRETQYF. CDR3 coding DNA: TGTGCCAGTCTGGCCCGGGGGCGGGAGACCCAGTACTTC.

This chain joins TRBV5-6 and TRBJ1-2; TRBD1 aligns across 8 bases. This CDR3 spans 14 amino acids. Germline assignment: CDR1 SGHDT and CDR2 YYEEEE. V trimming: 4 bases; J trimming: 2 bases; junction bases outside the gene matches: 4. The CDR3 bases are TGTGCCAGCAGCCAGGACAGGGCCAACTATGGCTACACCTTC. It encodes CASSQDRANYGYTF.

This chain connects TRBV5-1 to TRBJ1-2; maybe TRBD1 (6 bases). The germline V gene has CDR1 SGHRS and CDR2 YFSETQ. V shed 3 bases and J shed 7 bases, with 13 bases lying between them. The CDR3 is 13 amino acids. CDR3: CASSSAGGGGYTF. The CDR3 DNA follows: TGCGCCAGCAGCTCAGCCGGGGGCGGTGGCTACACCTTC.

The chain is built from TRBV5-1 and TRBJ2-2; D possibly corresponds to TRBD2 (5 bases). The V end lost 4 bases, the J end lost 7 bases, and 20 bases lay between the germline ends. From germline, CDR1 is SGHRS and CDR2 YFSETQ. The CDR3 covers 16 residues. Here the CDR3 DNA reads TGCGCCAGCAGCCCGTCCGGAGGACGAGGCTACGGGGAGCTGTTTTTT. Translated: CASSPSGGRGYGELFF.

The rearrangement links TRBV2 to TRBJ2-3, with 7 bases lining up with TRBD2. Germline V gene sequence: CDR1 SNHLY, CDR2 FYNNEI. The CDR3 is made up of 15 amino acids. V trimming: 7 bases; J trimming: 3 bases; junction bases outside the gene matches: 10. The CDR3 region is CASTGGDGTTDTQYF. In DNA, the CDR3 is TGTGCCAGCACTGGGGGGGACGGAACTACAGATACGCAGTATTTT.

This clone was seen more than once but under ten times. This chain links TRBV7-8 with TRBJ1-5; D may be TRBD1 (5 bases). This CDR3 region has 14 residues. Germline-derived CDR1 and CDR2 are SGHVS and FQNEAQ. V dropped 5 bases and J dropped 4 bases, with 12 bases sitting between them. For the CDR3, the DNA is TGTGCCAGCAGCCAGGGTAGGAGGAATCAGCCCCAGCATTTT. The encoded protein is CASSQGRRNQPQHF.

This chain uses TRBV7-9 with TRBJ1-5; no reliable D call. Germline assignment: CDR1 SEHNR and CDR2 FQNEAQ (reference sequence). Trimming removed 5 bases at V and 3 bases at J, with 11 bases between. The CDR3 spans 14 residues. CDR3 sequence: CASSPDGFNQPQHF. CDR3 bases: TGTGCCAGCAGCCCTGACGGGTTCAATCAGCCCCAGCATTTT.

This clone appeared a few times. The rearrangement joins TRBV7-2 to TRBJ1-2, with TRBD1 matching 7 bases. The ends lost 1 base at V and 4 bases at J; junction bases unmatched: 3. The CDR3 spans 14 residues. Germline loops: CDR1 SGHTA, CDR2 FQGNSA. CDR3 amino acids: CASSLGGTAYGYTF. CDR3 in DNA: TGTGCCAGCAGCTTAGGGGGGACAGCCTATGGCTACACCTTC.

The chain joins TRBV19 to TRBJ2-7; no clear D. Per germline, CDR1 LNHDA and CDR2 SQIVND (reference sequence). The CDR3 consists of 11 residues. Trimming took off 6 bases at V and 7 bases at J, with 10 bases between the two ends. CDR3 loop: CASRGEVEQYF. DNA of the CDR3: TGTGCCAGTAGGGGCGAGGTTGAGCAGTACTTC.

This chain connects TRBV19 to TRBJ2-2; D not certain. V was pared by 1 base and J by 6 bases, with 18 bases between. CDR1 is LNHDA, CDR2 SQIVND, per germline (reference sequence). The CDR3 extends over 17 amino acids. The CDR3 loop reads CASSIGFRGSLAGELFF. In nucleotides, the CDR3 is TGTGCCAGTAGTATAGGGTTTAGAGGCAGCCTGGCCGGGGAGCTGTTTTTT. The whole variable domain, filled in from reference TRBV19 and TRBJ2-2, reads DGGITQSPKYLFRKEGQNVTLSCEQNLNHDAMYWYRQDPGQGLRLIYYSQIVNDFQKGDIAEGYSVSREKKESFPLTVTSAQKNPTAFYLCASSIGFRGSLAGELFFGEGSRLTVL.